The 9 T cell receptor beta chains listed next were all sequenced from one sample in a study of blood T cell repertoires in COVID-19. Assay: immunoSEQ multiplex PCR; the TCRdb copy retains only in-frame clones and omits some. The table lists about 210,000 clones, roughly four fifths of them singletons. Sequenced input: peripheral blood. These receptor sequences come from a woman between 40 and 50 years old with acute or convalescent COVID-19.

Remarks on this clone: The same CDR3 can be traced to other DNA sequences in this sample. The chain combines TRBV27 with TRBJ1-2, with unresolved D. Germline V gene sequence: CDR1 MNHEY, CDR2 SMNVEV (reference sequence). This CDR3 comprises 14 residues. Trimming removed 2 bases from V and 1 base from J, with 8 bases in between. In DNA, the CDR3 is TGTGCCAGCAGTTTAAATCGGTATAACTATGGCTACACCTTC. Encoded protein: CASSLNRYNYGYTF.

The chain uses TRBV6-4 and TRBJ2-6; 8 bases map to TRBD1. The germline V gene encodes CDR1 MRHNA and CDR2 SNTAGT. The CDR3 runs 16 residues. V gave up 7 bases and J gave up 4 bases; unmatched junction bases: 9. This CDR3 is CASTPPTGVGANVLTF. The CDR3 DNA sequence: TGTGCCAGCACCCCCCCGACAGGGGTCGGGGCCAACGTCCTGACTTTC.

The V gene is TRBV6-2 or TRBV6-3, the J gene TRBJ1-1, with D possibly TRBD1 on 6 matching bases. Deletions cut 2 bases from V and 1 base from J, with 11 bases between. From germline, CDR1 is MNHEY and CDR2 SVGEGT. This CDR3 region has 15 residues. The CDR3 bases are TGTGCCAGCAGTTACCAAAAGACAGGGAACACTGAAGCTTTCTTT. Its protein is CASSYQKTGNTEAFF.

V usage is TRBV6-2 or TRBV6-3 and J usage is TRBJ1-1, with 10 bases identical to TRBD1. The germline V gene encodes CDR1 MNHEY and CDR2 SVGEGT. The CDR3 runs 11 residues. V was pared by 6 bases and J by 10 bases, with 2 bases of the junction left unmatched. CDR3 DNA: TGTGCCAGCAGCCGGGACAGGGGAGCTTTCTTT. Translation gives CASSRDRGAFF.

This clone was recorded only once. The CDR3 loop reads CASTIAAGGAENSPLHF. The CDR3 DNA reads as TGTGCCAGTACCATAGCGGCGGGGGGCGCAGAGAATTCACCCCTCCACTTT. The rearrangement links TRBV19 to TRBJ1-6; TRBD1 might be the D (6 bases). There are 17 residues in the CDR3. Trimming shortened V by 7 bases and J by 7 bases, and 23 bases separated the two germline ends. Germline V gene data show CDR1 as LNHDA and CDR2 as SQIVND (reference sequence). Complete variable domain (other parts from reference TRBV19 and TRBJ1-6): DGGITQSPKYLFRKEGQNVTLSCEQNLNHDAMYWYRQDPGQGLRLIYYSQIVNDFQKGDIAEGYSVSREKKESFPLTVTSAQKNPTAFYLCASTIAAGGAENSPLHFGNGTRLTVT.

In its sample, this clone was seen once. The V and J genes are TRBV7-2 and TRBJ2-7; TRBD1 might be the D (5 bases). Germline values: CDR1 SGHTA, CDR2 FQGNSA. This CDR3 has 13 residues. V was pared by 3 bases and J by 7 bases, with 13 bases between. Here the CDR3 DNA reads TGTGCCAGCAGCTTCTGGGCAGGGTGGGAGCAGTACTTC. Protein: CASSFWAGWEQYF.

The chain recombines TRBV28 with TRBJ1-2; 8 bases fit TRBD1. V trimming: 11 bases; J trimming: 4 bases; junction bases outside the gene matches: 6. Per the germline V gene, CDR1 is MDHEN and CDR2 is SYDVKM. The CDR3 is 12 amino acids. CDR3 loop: CACGQGGYGYTF. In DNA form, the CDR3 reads TGTGCCTGTGGACAGGGAGGCTATGGCTACACCTTC.

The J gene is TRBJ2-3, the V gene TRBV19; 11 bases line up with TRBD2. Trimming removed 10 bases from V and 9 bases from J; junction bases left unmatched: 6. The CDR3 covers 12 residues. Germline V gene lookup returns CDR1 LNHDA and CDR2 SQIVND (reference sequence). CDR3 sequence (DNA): TGTGCCACCACGACTAGCGGGGACACGCAGTATTTT. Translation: CATTTSGDTQYF. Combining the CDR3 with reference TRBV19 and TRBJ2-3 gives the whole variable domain DGGITQSPKYLFRKEGQNVTLSCEQNLNHDAMYWYRQDPGQGLRLIYYSQIVNDFQKGDIAEGYSVSREKKESFPLTVTSAQKNPTAFYLCATTTSGDTQYFGPGTRLTVL.

Here the CDR3 reads CASSSGTPGGSYEQYF. The CDR3 DNA reads TGTGCCAGCAGCTCCGGAACCCCAGGGGGGTCCTACGAGCAGTACTTC. V usage is TRBV7-8 and J usage is TRBJ2-7; D might be TRBD1 (7 bases). Trimming cost V 4 bases and J 1 base, with 17 bases left between them. This CDR3 is 16 amino acids long. Germline V gene data show CDR1 as SGHVS and CDR2 as FQNEAQ.